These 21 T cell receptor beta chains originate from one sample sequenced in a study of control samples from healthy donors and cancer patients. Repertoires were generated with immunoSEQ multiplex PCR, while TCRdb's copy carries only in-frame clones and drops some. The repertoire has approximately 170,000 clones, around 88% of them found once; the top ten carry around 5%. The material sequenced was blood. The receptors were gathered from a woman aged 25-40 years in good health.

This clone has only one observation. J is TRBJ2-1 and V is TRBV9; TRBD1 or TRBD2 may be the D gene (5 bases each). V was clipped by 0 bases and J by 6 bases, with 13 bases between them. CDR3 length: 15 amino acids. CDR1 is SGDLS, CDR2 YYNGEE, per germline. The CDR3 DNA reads TGTGCCAGCAGCGTAGCGGACTCGAGGGGCAATGAGCAGTTCTTC. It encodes CASSVADSRGNEQFF.

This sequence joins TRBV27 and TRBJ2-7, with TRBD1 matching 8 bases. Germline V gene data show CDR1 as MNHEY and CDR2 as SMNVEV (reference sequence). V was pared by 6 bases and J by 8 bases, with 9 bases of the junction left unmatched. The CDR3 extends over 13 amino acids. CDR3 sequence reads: CASRPGQGRKQYF. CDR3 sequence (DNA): TGTGCCAGCAGACCTGGACAGGGTCGCAAGCAGTACTTC.

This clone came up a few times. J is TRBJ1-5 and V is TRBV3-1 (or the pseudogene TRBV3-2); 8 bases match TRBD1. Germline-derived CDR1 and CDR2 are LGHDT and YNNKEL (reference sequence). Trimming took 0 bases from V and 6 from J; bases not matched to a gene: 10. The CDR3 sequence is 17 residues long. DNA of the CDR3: TGTGCCAGCAGCCAAGATTTGCCGGACAGGGCCTCTCAGCCCCAGCATTTT. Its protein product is CASSQDLPDRASQPQHF.

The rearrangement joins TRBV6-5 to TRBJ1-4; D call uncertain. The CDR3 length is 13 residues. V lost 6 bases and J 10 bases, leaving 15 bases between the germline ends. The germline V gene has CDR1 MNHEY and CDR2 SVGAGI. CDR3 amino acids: CASSSGGVGKLFF. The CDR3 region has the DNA TGTGCCAGCAGCAGTGGTGGGGTCGGAAAACTGTTTTTT.

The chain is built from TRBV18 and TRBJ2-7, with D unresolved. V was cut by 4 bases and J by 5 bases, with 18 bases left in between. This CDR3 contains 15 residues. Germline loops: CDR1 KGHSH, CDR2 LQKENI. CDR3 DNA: TGTGCCAGCTCACAACACAGACTGAATGTCCACGAGCAGTACTTC. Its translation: CASSQHRLNVHEQYF.

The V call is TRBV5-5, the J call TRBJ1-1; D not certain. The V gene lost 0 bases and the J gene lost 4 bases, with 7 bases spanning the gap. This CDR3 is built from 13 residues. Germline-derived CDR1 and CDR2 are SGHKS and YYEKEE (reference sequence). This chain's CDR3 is CASSLERVTEAFF. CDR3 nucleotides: TGTGCCAGCAGCTTGGAGAGGGTCACTGAAGCTTTCTTT.

CDR3 bases: TGTGCCAGCTCCCCGGACAGCTTCTCCTACAATGAGCAGTTCTTC. It specifies CASSPDSFSYNEQFF. The rearrangement joins TRBV7-9 to TRBJ2-1; D possibly corresponds to TRBD1 (6 bases). Trimming left V 8 bases short and J 0 bases short, with 14 bases between. This CDR3 is built from 15 residues. CDR1 SEHNR and CDR2 FQNEAQ come from the germline V gene (reference sequence).

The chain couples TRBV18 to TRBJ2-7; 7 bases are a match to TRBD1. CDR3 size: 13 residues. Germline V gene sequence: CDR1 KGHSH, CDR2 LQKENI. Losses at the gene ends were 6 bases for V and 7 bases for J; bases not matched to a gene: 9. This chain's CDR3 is CASSRSQGEEQYV. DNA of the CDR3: TGTGCCAGCTCTCGCAGCCAGGGGGAAGAGCAGTACGTC.

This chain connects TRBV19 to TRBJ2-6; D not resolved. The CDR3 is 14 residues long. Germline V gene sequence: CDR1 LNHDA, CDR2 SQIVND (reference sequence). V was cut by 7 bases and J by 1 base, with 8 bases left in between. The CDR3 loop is CASTQRSGANVLTF. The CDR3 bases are TGTGCCAGTACCCAGAGATCTGGGGCCAACGTCCTGACTTTC.

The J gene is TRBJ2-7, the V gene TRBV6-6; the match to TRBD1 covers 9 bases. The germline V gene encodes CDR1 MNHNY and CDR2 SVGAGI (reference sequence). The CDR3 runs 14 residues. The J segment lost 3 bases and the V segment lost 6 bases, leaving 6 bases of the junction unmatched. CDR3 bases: TGTGCCAGCAGGCGGGGACAGGGAAACTACGAGCAGTACGTC. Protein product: CASRRGQGNYEQYV.

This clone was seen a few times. CDR3 sequence (DNA): TGTGCCAGCAGTGAGGGGACAGGGGGAAACACTGAAGCTTTCTTT. It is translated as CASSEGTGGNTEAFF. V and J are TRBV6-4 and TRBJ1-1; TRBD1 aligns across 11 bases. The J segment lost 2 bases and the V segment lost 3 bases, leaving 2 bases of the junction unmatched. Germline loops: CDR1 MRHNA, CDR2 SNTAGT. This CDR3 contains 15 residues.

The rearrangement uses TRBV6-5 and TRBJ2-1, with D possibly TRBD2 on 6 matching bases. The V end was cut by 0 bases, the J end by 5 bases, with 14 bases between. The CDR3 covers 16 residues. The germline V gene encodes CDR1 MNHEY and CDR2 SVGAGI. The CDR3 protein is CASSYSWRDGNNEQFF. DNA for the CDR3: TGTGCCAGCAGTTACTCCTGGAGGGACGGCAACAATGAGCAGTTCTTC.

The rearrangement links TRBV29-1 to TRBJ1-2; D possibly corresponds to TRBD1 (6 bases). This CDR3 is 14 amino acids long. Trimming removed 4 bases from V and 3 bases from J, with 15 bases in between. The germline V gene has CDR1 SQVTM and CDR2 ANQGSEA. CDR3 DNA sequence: TGCAGCGTTGGTGCAGGGGTCGGCGACTATGGCTACACCTTC. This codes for CSVGAGVGDYGYTF.

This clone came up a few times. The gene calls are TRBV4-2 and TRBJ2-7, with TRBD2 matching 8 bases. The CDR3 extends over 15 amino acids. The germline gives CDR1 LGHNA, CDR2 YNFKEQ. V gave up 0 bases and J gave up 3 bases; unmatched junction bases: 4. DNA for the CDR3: TGTGCCAGCAGCCAAGATTTACTAGCGGACTACGAGCAGTACTTC. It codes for CASSQDLLADYEQYF.

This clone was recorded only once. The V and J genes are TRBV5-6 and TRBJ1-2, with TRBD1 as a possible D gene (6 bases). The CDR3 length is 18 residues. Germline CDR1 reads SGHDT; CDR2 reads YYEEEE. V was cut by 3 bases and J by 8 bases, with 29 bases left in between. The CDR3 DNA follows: TGTGCCAGCAGCTCACTATCAGGGGAGTTCGGGGGAACTCGGGGCTACACCTTC. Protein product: CASSSLSGEFGGTRGYTF.

CDR3 loop: CASSLEGGPLNSPLHF. CDR3 nucleotide sequence: TGCGCCAGCAGCTTGGAGGGCGGGCCGTTGAATTCACCCCTCCACTTT. The chain links TRBV5-1 to TRBJ1-6; D is uncertain. The CDR3 spans 16 residues. Germline V lookup: CDR1 SGHRS, CDR2 YFSETQ. V was trimmed by 0 bases and J by 7 bases, leaving 14 bases between them. Filled out from reference TRBV5-1 and TRBJ1-6, the complete variable domain reads KAGVTQTPRYLIKTRGQQVTLSCSPISGHRSVSWYQQTPGQGLQFLFEYFSETQRNKGNFPGRFSGRQFSNSRSEMNVSTLELGDSALYLCASSLEGGPLNSPLHFGNGTRLTVT.

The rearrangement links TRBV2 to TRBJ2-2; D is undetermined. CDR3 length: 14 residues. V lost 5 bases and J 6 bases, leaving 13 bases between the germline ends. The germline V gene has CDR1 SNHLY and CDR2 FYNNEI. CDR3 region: CASSLGLLPGELFF. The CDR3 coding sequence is TGTGCCAGCAGTCTCGGGCTCTTACCCGGGGAGCTGTTTTTT.

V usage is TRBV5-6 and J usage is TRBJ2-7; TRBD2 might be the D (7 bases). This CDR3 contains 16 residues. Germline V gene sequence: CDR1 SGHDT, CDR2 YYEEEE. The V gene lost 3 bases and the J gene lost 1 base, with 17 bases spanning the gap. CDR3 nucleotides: TGTGCCAGCAGCTCTCCGGCGGGGGCGGATTCCTACGAGCAGTACTTC. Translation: CASSSPAGADSYEQYF.

The CDR3: CASSIGTGGEYTEAFF. In DNA, the CDR3 is TGTGCCAGTAGTATAGGGACAGGGGGCGAATATACTGAAGCTTTCTTT. V gene TRBV19 combines with J gene TRBJ1-1, with 11 bases identical to TRBD1. Germline loops: CDR1 LNHDA, CDR2 SQIVND (reference sequence). Unmatched junction bases numbered 6, after V lost 1 base and J lost 5 bases. The CDR3 is 16 amino acids.

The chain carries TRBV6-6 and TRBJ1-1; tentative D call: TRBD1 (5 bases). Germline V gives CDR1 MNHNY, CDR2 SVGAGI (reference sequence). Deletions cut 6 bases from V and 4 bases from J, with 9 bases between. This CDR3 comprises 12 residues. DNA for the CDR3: TGTGCCAGCAGATTAGGGGTCACTGAAGCTTTCTTT. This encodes CASRLGVTEAFF.

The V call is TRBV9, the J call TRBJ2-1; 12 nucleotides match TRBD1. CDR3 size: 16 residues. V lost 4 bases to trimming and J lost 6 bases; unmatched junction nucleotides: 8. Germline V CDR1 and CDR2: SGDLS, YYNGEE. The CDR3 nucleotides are TGTGCCAGCAGCTCCCGGGACAGGGGGCTGGTCAATGAGCAGTTCTTC. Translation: CASSSRDRGLVNEQFF.